This T cell receptor beta chain was identified in a study of T-cell memory formation after mild COVID-19. TCRdb analysed the 5' RACE reads with MiXCR anew, one entry per CDR3 protein. The data hold approximately 52,000 distinct CDR3 sequences, with approximately 9% observed a single time. This CDR3 spans 12 amino acids. The germline gives CDR1 DFQATT, CDR2 SNEGSKA (reference sequence). Trimming pared 5 bases from V and 3 bases from J, leaving 11 bases between. The study, taken as a whole, reports: Cross-reactive memory seemingly joined, as some responding clones were found in pre-infection memory.

This clonotype appeared many times. The antigen remains undetermined. This receptor was obtained from an adult woman who had mild COVID-19 (a few samples of this study predate the infection). Cell type and time point are not known. This rearrangement joins TRBV20-1 to TRBJ2-7, with D tentatively TRBD1 or TRBD2 (5 bases each). Specimen: PBMCs or a T cell subset sorted from them (not recorded which). Written as DNA, the CDR3 is TGCAGTGCTCCCGGGACCCTCTACGAGCAGTACTTC. It codes for CSAPGTLYEQYF.